The clone carrying this T cell receptor (beta chain) was counted at least ten times. This CDR3 comprises 16 residues. Per the germline V gene, CDR1 is MNHEY and CDR2 is SVGAGI. With V trimmed by 2 bases and J by 4 bases, 7 bases remained unmatched. The sample originates from a study of regulatory T cells in long-lasting Graves disease. Arm-PCR of CDR3 regions and iRepertoire HTBI primers were the basis on which TCR beta libraries were built. MiXCR, run by TCRdb on the multiplex PCR reads, gives a single entry per CDR3 protein. Of roughly 610,000 distinct CDR3 sequences listed, about 16% were seen once; the top ten hold 15% to 20%. Time point of the sample: newly diagnosed GD, antithyroid drugs for less than 3 months. With RNA extracted from PBMCs as input, the TCR library was made. This same sample was also part of a study on T cells in Graves' hyperthyroidism and ophthalmopathy. Per that paper: It was considered stable Graves' hyperthyroidism when ophthalmopathy did not progress within 18 months. Patients were excluded because of uncontrolled infection, other autoimmune disease, pregnancy or lactation. The TCR CDR3 first-round RT-PCR relied on the HTBI primer set. Most thyroid clonotypes with frequency above 0.001 were detected in blood.

The chain is built from TRBV6-5 and TRBJ2-5; 10 nucleotides align to TRBD1. The input for sequencing was peripheral blood mononuclear cells (PBMCs), taken at new diagnosis, from a patient treated with antithyroid drugs. This TCR derives from a woman aged 30 to 39 with Graves disease. CDR3 in amino acids: CASSYGTGVFRETQYF. Written as DNA, the CDR3 is TGTGCCAGCAGTTACGGGACAGGGGTTTTTAGAGAGACCCAGTACTTC.